A selection of T cell receptor beta chains follows, all from one sample in a study of T cells in localized non-small cell lung cancer. The protocol was immunoSEQ multiplex PCR, while the TCRdb copy is restricted to in-frame clones and leaves out a portion. The table records around 16,000 clones, roughly 81% of them present only once. The material was peripheral blood, obtained before any cancer treatment. These receptors came from a male donor at least 60 years old with stage I lung adenocarcinoma. Each CDR3 is given with its conserved first and last residue. A D gene is named only where the DNA matches it firmly. The listing skips clone size in some rows; elsewhere it reads once, few, many or a size class.

>TRBD2|TRBJ2-7|.|TRBV2
CASSDQREGLEQYF
TGTGCCAGCAGTGACCAGCGGGAGGGCCTCGAGCAGTACTTC
>.|TRBJ1-2|.|TRBV19
CASSKAAQTGYTF
TGTGCCAGTAGTAAGGCAGCTCAGACGGGCTACACCTTC
>.|TRBJ2-1|.|TRBV19
CASSIEKGDEQFF
TGTGCCAGTAGTATAGAAAAGGGGGATGAGCAGTTCTTC
>.|TRBJ1-1|.|TRBV9
CASSDRDTGSDTEAFF
TGTGCCAGCAGCGATCGGGACACGGGGTCCGACACTGAAGCTTTCTTT
>.|TRBJ2-5|.|TRBV5-1
CASSQIQETQYF
TGCGCCAGCAGCCAAATCCAAGAGACCCAGTACTTC
>.|TRBJ1-3|once|TRBV2
CASSGQLISGNTIYF
TGTGCCAGCAGTGGACAGTTAATCTCTGGAAACACCATATATTTT
>.|TRBJ1-2|.|TRBV14
CASSQDGLGPHYGYTF
TGTGCCAGCAGCCAAGACGGTTTGGGTCCTCACTATGGCTACACCTTC
>.|TRBJ1-6|.|TRBV27
CASSLGSKYSPLHF
TGTGCCAGCAGTTTAGGGTCCAAGTATTCACCCCTCCACTTT
>.|TRBJ1-6|.|TRBV14
CASSRQLDGSPLHF
TGTGCCAGCAGCCGGCAACTCGATGGATCACCCCTCCACTTT
>.|TRBJ2-1|few|TRBV9
CASSGQQGISYNEQFF
TGTGCCAGCAGCGGCCAACAGGGAATCTCCTACAATGAGCAGTTCTTC
>.|TRBJ2-7|.|TRBV20-1
CSARENEQYF
TGCAGTGCCAGGGAAAACGAGCAGTACTTC
>.|TRBJ2-2|.|TRBV14
CASSPPGLGNTGELFF
TGTGCCAGCAGTCCCCCCGGACTTGGGAACACCGGGGAGCTGTTTTTT
>TRBD2|TRBJ2-3|once|TRBV14
CASSPLGLGMTVGTDTQYF
TGTGCCAGCAGCCCCTTGGGACTAGGGATGACGGTAGGCACAGATACGCAGTATTTT
>TRBD1|TRBJ2-7|.|TRBV11-2
CASSLGQGVWYEQYF
TGTGCCAGCAGCCTGGGACAGGGCGTTTGGTACGAGCAGTACTTC
>TRBD1|TRBJ1-5|.|TRBV7-9
CASSLGQGGQPQHF
TGTGCCAGCAGCTTAGGACAGGGAGGCCAGCCCCAGCATTTT
>.|TRBJ2-2|.|TRBV30
CAWSVSLDTGELFF
TGTGCCTGGAGTGTGAGTCTGGACACCGGGGAGCTGTTTTTT
>.|TRBJ1-1|.|TRBV7-2
CASSLARGSREAFF
TGTGCCAGCAGCTTAGCGCGGGGCAGTCGGGAAGCTTTCTTT
>.|TRBJ1-1|.|TRBV5-1
CASSSEFNTEAFF
TGCGCCAGCAGCTCTGAATTTAACACTGAAGCTTTCTTT
>.|TRBJ2-2|once|TRBV6-6
CASSNDYTGELFF
TGTGCCAGCAGCAACGACTACACCGGGGAGCTGTTTTTT
>.|TRBJ1-2|few|TRBV27
CASTPDRSLYYGYTF
TGTGCCAGCACACCCGACAGGTCCCTTTACTATGGCTACACCTTC
>.|TRBJ2-1|.|TRBV7-3
CASSPRAADSYNEQFF
TGTGCCAGCAGCCCCCGAGCAGCGGACTCCTACAATGAGCAGTTCTTC
>TRBD2|TRBJ2-2|few|TRBV4-3
CASSPLTSSGGSTGELFF
TGCGCCAGCAGCCCTCTTACTTCGAGCGGGGGATCAACCGGGGAGCTGTTTTTT
>TRBD1|TRBJ1-1|few|TRBV18
CASSHSDRVNTEAFF
TGTGCCAGCTCACACTCCGACAGGGTCAACACTGAAGCTTTCTTT
>.|TRBJ2-2|.|TRBV7-2
CASSPRTGAGELFF
TGTGCCAGCAGCCCCCGAACAGGAGCCGGGGAGCTGTTTTTT
>.|TRBJ1-5|few|TRBV30
CAWSVHSNQPQHF
TGTGCCTGGAGTGTACACAGCAATCAGCCCCAGCATTTT
>.|TRBJ2-2|.|TRBV18
CASSPDSDTGELFF
TGTGCCAGCTCACCTGACAGTGACACCGGGGAGCTGTTTTTT
>.|TRBJ2-5|medium-sized|TRBV7-9
CATLRPGRETQYF
TGTGCCACACTCCGGCCAGGGAGGGAGACCCAGTACTTC
>TRBD1|TRBJ2-2|.|TRBV7-2
CASRSGQHTGELFF
TGTGCCAGCAGGTCGGGACAGCACACCGGGGAGCTGTTTTTT
>.|TRBJ2-3|once|TRBV7-2
CASSLALGDTQYF
TGTGCCAGCAGCTTAGCCCTTGGGGATACGCAGTATTTT
>.|TRBJ1-5|.|TRBV28
CASSLHRYSNQPQHF
TGTGCCAGCAGTTTGCACAGGTATAGCAATCAGCCCCAGCATTTT
>.|TRBJ2-2|.|TRBV6-5
CASTQTVGNTGELFF
TGTGCCAGCACCCAGACAGTGGGGAACACCGGGGAGCTGTTTTTT